This is a list of T cell receptor beta chains from one sample in a study of blood T cell repertoires in COVID-19. Assay: immunoSEQ multiplex PCR; the TCRdb copy retains only in-frame clones and omits some. The table includes approximately 350,000 clones, 75% to 90% detected once. The material sequenced was PBMCs or T cells enriched from blood (not recorded which). The receptors were sampled from a woman in her 50s who had recovered from COVID-19. CDR3s include the opening cysteine and the closing phenylalanine or tryptophan. Each record gives: clone size, J gene, V gene, D gene, CDR3 protein, CDR3 DNA. A D gene is named only where the DNA matches it firmly. Expanded clones are given a class, and other clones once, few, many or no size at all.

once TRBJ2-5 TRBV29-1 - CSVGGLTMETQYF TGCAGCGTTGGAGGCCTGACGATGGAGACCCAGTACTTC
- TRBJ2-7 TRBV7-3 - CASSLTAGSSYEQYF TGTGCCAGCAGCTTAACTGCGGGATCTTCCTACGAGCAGTACTTC
- TRBJ2-7 TRBV28 TRBD2 CASSFSSSGSYEQYF TGTGCCAGCAGTTTCTCCTCTAGCGGGAGCTACGAGCAGTACTTC
few TRBJ2-5 TRBV2 TRBD2 CASKLAGGETQYF TGTGCCAGCAAGCTAGCGGGAGGAGAGACCCAGTACTTC
few TRBJ1-2 TRBV7-9 TRBD1 CASSLAGQGNYGYTF TGTGCCAGCAGCTTAGCGGGACAGGGCAACTATGGCTACACCTTC
- TRBJ1-5 TRBV21-1 - CASSSVDRGIGQPQHF TGTGCCAGCAGCTCCGTCGACAGGGGAATCGGCCAGCCCCAGCATTTT
- TRBJ2-2 TRBV7-3 - CASSFSGGDTGELFF TGTGCCAGCAGCTTTTCGGGGGGCGACACCGGGGAGCTGTTTTTT
- TRBJ1-2 TRBV3-1/TRBV3-2 - CASSQGWDTYFYTF TGTGCCAGCAGCCAAGGGTGGGACACGTACTTCTACACCTTC
- TRBJ2-3 TRBV27 TRBD2 CASSPGTSGRWGTDTQYF TGTGCCAGCAGTCCAGGGACTAGCGGGAGGTGGGGCACAGATACGCAGTATTTT
few TRBJ2-7 TRBV5-1 - CASSPGQLYEQYF TGCGCCAGCAGCCCCGGACAGCTCTACGAGCAGTACTTC
- TRBJ2-2 TRBV5-4 - CASSSNRAGELFF TGTGCCAGCAGCTCTAACAGGGCGGGGGAGCTGTTTTTT
once TRBJ1-2 TRBV3-1/TRBV3-2 - CASSQGNRGTYGYTF TGTGCCAGCAGCCAGGGGAACCGGGGGACCTATGGCTACACCTTC
- TRBJ2-7 TRBV6-2/TRBV6-3 TRBD2 CASSIGTSGDIF TGTGCCAGCAGCATCGGGACTAGCGGGGATATCTTC
- TRBJ2-1 TRBV30 - CALIRTARSYNEQFF TGTGCCTTGATACGAACTGCCCGCTCCTACAATGAGCAGTTCTTC
- TRBJ2-1 TRBV5-1 TRBD2 CASSLAGGSGSNEQFF TGCGCCAGCAGCTTGGCCGGCGGGAGTGGGAGCAATGAGCAGTTCTTC
- TRBJ1-2 TRBV29-1 TRBD1 CSAATGDGYTF TGCAGCGCCGCGACAGGGGACGGCTACACCTTC
- TRBJ1-2 TRBV7-8 - CASSLRRDSYGYTF TGTGCCAGCAGCTTAAGGCGGGATTCTTATGGCTACACCTTC
- TRBJ2-7 TRBV3-1/TRBV3-2 - CASSPPSSYEQYF TGTGCCAGCAGCCCTCCTTCCTCCTACGAGCAGTACTTC
- TRBJ2-3 TRBV5-4 TRBD2 CASSFAGLADTQYF TGTGCCAGCAGCTTTGCGGGACTAGCAGATACGCAGTATTTT
- TRBJ1-2 TRBV29-1 - CSVGFLQGQNYGYTF TGCAGCGTTGGGTTCCTGCAGGGTCAAAACTATGGCTACACCTTC
once TRBJ2-1 TRBV19 - CASSIEDSYNEQFF TGTGCCAGTAGTATAGAGGACAGCTACAATGAGCAGTTCTTC